These 5 T cell receptor beta chains were sequenced from one sample in a study of control samples from healthy donors and cancer patients. TCRdb's table, derived via immunoSEQ multiplex PCR, lists solely in-frame clones and lacks some. This sample has roughly 83,000 clones, with roughly 78% found just once. Material for sequencing was blood. Receptors originate from a woman aged 55-75 years in good health.

The V and J genes are TRBV2 and TRBJ1-6; 11 bases are a match to TRBD1. Germline CDR1 reads SNHLY; CDR2 reads FYNNEI. The CDR3 loop spans 15 amino acids. With 11 bases clipped from V and 7 bases from J, the junction kept 10 bases outside the gene matches. The CDR3 bases are TGTGCCGGCTCCGTGGACAGGGGGCAAAATTCACCCCTCCACTTT. Translating it yields CAGSVDRGQNSPLHF.

This chain connects TRBV4-1 to TRBJ2-3; a possible D gene is TRBD2 (5 bases). Germline V gene data show CDR1 as MGHRA and CDR2 as YSYEKL. The V end was cut by 0 bases, the J end by 2 bases, with 12 bases between. This CDR3 region has 16 residues. This CDR3 reads CASSQERSGYTDTQYF. The CDR3 coding sequence is TGCGCCAGCAGCCAAGAGAGGAGCGGATACACAGATACGCAGTATTTT.

The genes are TRBV9 and TRBJ1-6, with TRBD1 identical over 9 bases. V shed 5 bases and J 10 bases; nucleotides not matched to a gene: 13. Germline loops: CDR1 SGDLS, CDR2 YYNGEE. The CDR3 sequence is 16 residues long. This CDR3 is CASSEDPGTGSSPLHF. The CDR3 DNA reads as TGTGCCAGCAGTGAGGATCCGGGGACAGGGAGCTCACCCCTCCACTTT.

This clone was detected only a few times. The V gene is TRBV6-6, the J gene TRBJ2-1; TRBD1 matches at 9 bases. Losses at the gene ends were 6 bases for V and 6 bases for J; bases not matched to a gene: 6. The length of the CDR3 is 14 residues. Germline values: CDR1 MNHNY, CDR2 SVGAGI (reference sequence). CDR3 DNA: TGTGCCAGCAGGAGGACAGGGGTAGTCAATGAGCAGTTCTTC. It yields the protein CASRRTGVVNEQFF.

This clone was detected only a few times. This same CDR3 is encoded by further DNA sequences in the sample. This chain uses TRBV11-2 with TRBJ1-3, with D possibly TRBD1 on 6 matching bases. V was clipped by 1 base and J by 4 bases, with 11 bases between them. This CDR3 is 15 amino acids long. Germline values: CDR1 SGHAT, CDR2 FQNNGV. CDR3 nucleotides: TGTGCCAGCAGCTTAGTTCAGGGGAGCGGAAACACCATATATTTT. Protein: CASSLVQGSGNTIYF.